This T cell receptor (beta chain) comes out of a study of blood T cell repertoires in COVID-19. To note about this clone: The same CDR3 is also encoded by other DNA sequences in this sample.

V lost 6 bases, J lost 5 bases, and 13 bases lay in between. The length of the CDR3 is 13 residues. CDR1 and CDR2 (germline): SGHDN, FVKESK. Clones were sequenced by immunoSEQ multiplex PCR, and TCRdb holds only the in-frame ones, with some missing. This table holds approximately 500,000 clones, roughly 89% found once. Sequencing was done on a sample of peripheral blood. The chain recombines TRBV14 with TRBJ2-5; D gene ambiguous. The sequence derives from a man in his late teens or twenties with COVID-19, enrolled during active disease. This chain's CDR3 is CASSPGQRETQYF. The CDR3 nucleotides are TGTGCCAGCAGTCCCGGCCAGAGGGAGACCCAGTACTTC.